This T cell receptor (beta chain) emerged from a study of blood T cell repertoires in COVID-19. Study-wide background: Specimens from acute and convalescent COVID-19 originated in the United States, Italy and Spain. PBMCs, B-cell-depleted T cells, or T cells were the source of the cDNA or gDNA that made up the material.

Germline V gives CDR1 LNHDA, CDR2 SQIVND (reference sequence). V lost 8 bases to trimming and J lost 5 bases, with 15 bases between them. This CDR3 has 13 amino acids. Authors' analysis steps: Reference gene primers were amplified, and this amplification served to estimate nucleated cell counts. Generated by immunoSEQ multiplex PCR, the TCRdb table keeps only in-frame clones and is missing some. Clone size and V and J calls were adopted from that table, with D and trimming inferred from the DNA. The sample consists of 200,000 to 300,000 clones, 75% to 90% of them appearing once. This rearrangement joins TRBV19 to TRBJ2-5; possibly TRBD1 for D (6 bases). Material for sequencing was peripheral blood. The receptor's source is a man aged 60-69 years who had recovered from COVID-19. The CDR3 sequence is CASGYTGMETQYF. CDR3 nucleotides: TGTGCCAGTGGATACACAGGGATGGAGACCCAGTACTTC.